A selection of T cell receptor beta chains follows, all from one sample in a study of beta chain features in type 1 diabetes. Assay used: immunoSEQ multiplex PCR; TCRdb lists only in-frame clones, some missing. Of a few hundred thousand clones detected, roughly a tenth appear once; the ten largest clones hold roughly 1.4%. Sequenced material: central memory CD4+ T cells from blood. The receptor set was obtained from a man between 18 and 29 years old in good health. Both conserved end residues are part of each CDR3. A D gene is named only where the DNA matches it firmly. Some rows mark clone size as missing; the rest say once, few, many or name a class of expanded clone.

V gene	CDR3 length	D gene	J gene	clone size	CDR3 DNA	CDR3 protein
TRBV7-8	14	NA	TRBJ2-7	few	TGTGCCAGCAGCTTAGGCAGGGTTAGCTACGAGCAGTACTTC	CASSLGRVSYEQYF
TRBV7-2	11	NA	TRBJ1-1	few	TGTGCCAGCAGCCAACGGACTGAAGCTTTCTTT	CASSQRTEAFF
TRBV15	15	NA	TRBJ1-4	NA	TGTGCCACCAGCAGAGAGGGGGCCTCCCGCCAAAAACTGTTTTTT	CATSREGASRQKLFF
TRBV6-6	15	TRBD1	TRBJ2-7	many	TGTGCCAGCATTTCCTTTGGGACAGGGACCTACGAGCAGTACTTC	CASISFGTGTYEQYF
TRBV7-9	14	TRBD1	TRBJ1-6	NA	TGTGCCAGCAGCCAAGACAGGGATAGTTCACCCCTCCACTTT	CASSQDRDSSPLHF
TRBV28	14	NA	TRBJ2-7	NA	TGTGCCAGCAAAGGGACGGCGAACCCCTACGAGCAGTACTTC	CASKGTANPYEQYF
TRBV30	17	NA	TRBJ2-6	NA	TGTGCCTGGAGTGTAATTTATCCGGGTTCTGGGGCCAACGTCCTGACTTTC	CAWSVIYPGSGANVLTF
TRBV5-4	15	TRBD1	TRBJ2-1	NA	TGTGCCAGCAGCTGGGACAGGCGCACCTACAATGAGCAGTTCTTC	CASSWDRRTYNEQFF
TRBV7-6	13	TRBD1	TRBJ1-1	NA	TGTGCCAGCAGCTTAGACAGGGGCACTGAAGCTTTCTTT	CASSLDRGTEAFF
TRBV6-1	14	TRBD2	TRBJ2-5	NA	TGTGCCAGCCAGGCGATGGCGGGGGTTGAGACCCAGTACTTC	CASQAMAGVETQYF
TRBV18	14	NA	TRBJ1-4	NA	TGTGCCAGCTCACGCGGGAAGAAGGGAGAAAAACTGTTTTTT	CASSRGKKGEKLFF
TRBV7-2	13	TRBD1	TRBJ1-2	NA	TGTGCCAGCAGCTTACGGGACAGCTATGGCTACACCTTC	CASSLRDSYGYTF
TRBV5-4	13	NA	TRBJ2-7	many	TGTGCCAGCAGCTCGAGCAGGTCGTACGAGCAGTACTTC	CASSSSRSYEQYF
TRBV2	15	TRBD1	TRBJ1-5	few	TGTGCCAGCAGTCGCGACAGGGGCCCTGATCAGCCCCAGCATTTT	CASSRDRGPDQPQHF
TRBV11-1	16	NA	TRBJ2-4	NA	TGTGCCAGCAGCTTAGGGGCCGGGACGGCTAAAAACATTCAGTACTTC	CASSLGAGTAKNIQYF
TRBV11-2	13	TRBD1	TRBJ1-5	NA	TGTGCCAGCAGCTTTGACAGGGATCAGCCCCAGCATTTT	CASSFDRDQPQHF
TRBV28	14	NA	TRBJ2-5	NA	TGTGCCAGCAGTTTGGGGGGTGACGGAAAGACCCAGTACTTC	CASSLGGDGKTQYF
TRBV5-4	16	NA	TRBJ2-3	many	TGTGCCAGCAGTATGCTGGAGGGGATCGGCACAGATACGCAGTATTTT	CASSMLEGIGTDTQYF
TRBV19	14	NA	TRBJ1-1	few	TGTGCCAGTAGTCCCTGGAGGGGAGGAACTGAAGCTTTCTTT	CASSPWRGGTEAFF
TRBV18	14	NA	TRBJ2-2	NA	TGTGCCAGCTCACCAGGGACGAACACCGGGGAGCTGTTTTTT	CASSPGTNTGELFF
TRBV30	13	NA	TRBJ2-7	few	TGTGCCTGGAGTTTGGGGACGGATTACGAGCAGTACTTC	CAWSLGTDYEQYF
TRBV5-1	14	NA	TRBJ2-5	many	TGCGCCAGCAGCTTGAGGTCCTCTCAAGAGACCCAGTACTTC	CASSLRSSQETQYF
TRBV29-1	13	NA	TRBJ1-1	NA	TGCAGCGTTGCCGTCGGCCTCGACACTGAAGCTTTCTTT	CSVAVGLDTEAFF
TRBV25-1	15	NA	TRBJ2-3	NA	TGTGCCAGCAGTGAACAAGGGGTGGCCACAGATACGCAGTATTTT	CASSEQGVATDTQYF
TRBV15	15	TRBD2	TRBJ2-3	many	TGTGCCATCTCATTAGCGGGAGGGCGTACAGATACGCAGTATTTT	CAISLAGGRTDTQYF
TRBV10-1	14	TRBD2	TRBJ2-1	NA	TGCGCCAGTAACCGGGGACTAGCGGGGAATGAGCAGTTCTTC	CASNRGLAGNEQFF
TRBV29-1	14	NA	TRBJ1-3	NA	TGCAGCGTTGAAGTGACAGAGTCTGGAAACACCATATATTTT	CSVEVTESGNTIYF
TRBV6-6	15	TRBD2	TRBJ2-7	few	TGTGCCAGCAGTTACTACCATTGGACTAGCGGCGAGCAGTACTTC	CASSYYHWTSGEQYF
TRBV11-2	14	TRBD2	TRBJ2-1	NA	TGTGCCAGCAGCTCGGGGACTAGCGAGTGGGAGCAGTTCTTC	CASSSGTSEWEQFF
TRBV5-6	15	TRBD2	TRBJ2-3	NA	TGTGCCAGCAGCTTGGTAGCGGGCGTCACAGATACGCAGTATTTT	CASSLVAGVTDTQYF
TRBV30	15	NA	TRBJ1-5	NA	TGTGCCTGGAGTGAGATGGTGGGGGTCAATCAGCCCCAGCATTTT	CAWSEMVGVNQPQHF
TRBV30	17	NA	TRBJ1-5	NA	TGTGCCTGGAGTCCCTTGTGGGGGAGGGATAGCAATCAGCCCCAGCATTTT	CAWSPLWGRDSNQPQHF
TRBV15	13	NA	TRBJ1-2	NA	TGTGCCACCAGTACAGGCGATAACTATGGCTACACCTTC	CATSTGDNYGYTF
TRBV30	15	NA	TRBJ1-1	few	TGTGCCTGGAGTGTAGCCCGGGTGAGGAACACTGAAGCTTTCTTT	CAWSVARVRNTEAFF
TRBV10-3	14	NA	TRBJ2-5	few	TGTGCCATCAGTGAGTCCGGGGCGGCGGAGACCCAGTACTTC	CAISESGAAETQYF
TRBV11-2	15	NA	TRBJ1-6	NA	TGTGCCAGCAGTTTACGGCAGGGAAACAATTCACCCCTCCACTTT	CASSLRQGNNSPLHF
TRBV9	15	NA	TRBJ1-1	few	TGTGCCAGCAGCGCCCGGGGGCGGGAGAACACTGAAGCTTTCTTT	CASSARGRENTEAFF
TRBV18	15	NA	TRBJ2-3	NA	TGTGCCAGCTCACCCACAGGGAGAATCACAGATACGCAGTATTTT	CASSPTGRITDTQYF
TRBV25-1	16	TRBD1	TRBJ2-2	few	TGTGCCAGCAGTGAATCGGACAGGGAAAGGAGCGGGGAGCTGTTTTTT	CASSESDRERSGELFF
TRBV7-3	13	NA	TRBJ2-5	NA	TGTGCCAGCAGCTTCGGTCAGGGGGAGACCCAGTACTTC	CASSFGQGETQYF
TRBV10-3	17	NA	TRBJ2-1	few	TGTGCCATCAGTGAGCCAACCACAGGTGGCCCCTTGGGGGAGCAGTTCTTC	CAISEPTTGGPLGEQFF
TRBV28	15	TRBD2	TRBJ2-3	few	TGTGCCAGCAGTTCAAGCGGGAGTGACACAGATACGCAGTATTTT	CASSSSGSDTDTQYF
TRBV30	15	NA	TRBJ2-3	few	TGTGCCTGGAGTCCCAGCGGTGAGGGCACAGATACGCAGTATTTT	CAWSPSGEGTDTQYF
TRBV5-4	14	TRBD2	TRBJ2-5	NA	TGTGCCAGCAGGGACCTAGCGGGAGGGGAGACCCAGTACTTC	CASRDLAGGETQYF
TRBV9	17	TRBD2	TRBJ2-2	many	TGTGCCAGCAGCCCATATAGCGGGAGGGTCGTTTCCGGGGAGCTGTTTTTT	CASSPYSGRVVSGELFF
TRBV11-1	17	TRBD2	TRBJ2-2	NA	TGTGCCAGCAGCTCATCTTCCGGGACTAGCTACACCGGGGAGCTGTTTTTT	CASSSSSGTSYTGELFF
TRBV4-2	13	NA	TRBJ2-1	NA	TGTGCCAGCAGCCAAGGGCAGACAAATGAGCAGTTCTTC	CASSQGQTNEQFF
TRBV4-1	15	TRBD2	TRBJ2-1	few	TGCGCCAGCAGCCAACCCACGGGACTACGGTATGAGCAGTTCTTC	CASSQPTGLRYEQFF
TRBV2	14	NA	TRBJ1-1	once	TGTGCCAGCAGTTTTATCAGGGTAAACACTGAAGCTTTCTTT	CASSFIRVNTEAFF
TRBV6-6	15	TRBD1	TRBJ1-1	NA	TGTGCCAGCAGTTACCAGGGGGGAGGGAGCACTGAAGCTTTCTTT	CASSYQGGGSTEAFF
TRBV11-2	15	TRBD2	TRBJ2-1	many	TGTGCCAGCAGCTTCTCTAGCGGGAGTGTCCATGAGCAGTTCTTC	CASSFSSGSVHEQFF
TRBV20-1	11	NA	TRBJ1-1	many	TGCAGTGCTAACGGGAACACTGAAGCTTTCTTT	CSANGNTEAFF
TRBV27	11	NA	TRBJ2-5	many	TGTACCAGGCTGAACCAAGAGACCCAGTACTTC	CTRLNQETQYF
TRBV7-8	15	TRBD2	TRBJ2-7	NA	TGTGCCAGCAGCTTAACTAGCGGGGACGCCTACGAGCAGTACTTC	CASSLTSGDAYEQYF
TRBV15	13	NA	TRBJ1-2	few	TGTGCCACCAGCAGCCGGGACGGAGGGATGTACACCTTC	CATSSRDGGMYTF
TRBV19	15	NA	TRBJ2-1	NA	TGTGCCAGTAGTAAAAGTGCCCGGTCCTACAATGAGCAGTTCTTC	CASSKSARSYNEQFF
TRBV18	15	NA	TRBJ2-1	NA	TGTGCCAGCTCACCGAAGGTTCAGGCGTACAATGAGCAGTTCTTC	CASSPKVQAYNEQFF
TRBV4-1	16	TRBD2	TRBJ2-1	NA	TGCGCCAGCAGCTGGACTAGCGGGAGCTCCTACAATGAGCAGTTCTTC	CASSWTSGSSYNEQFF
TRBV11-2	13	NA	TRBJ2-7	NA	TGTGCCAGCGCCCGGGACCACCCCTACGAGCAGTACTTC	CASARDHPYEQYF